The 3 T cell receptor beta chains below come from one sample, sequenced in a study of metastatic and nonmetastatic thyroid tumors. TCRdb called clones again from the PCR reads with MiXCR. The table has some 14,000 clones, 32% seen once. Ahead of thyroid surgery, no patient had received treatment of any kind. Sequences were obtained from tumor tissue. The receptor set was obtained from a female donor with papillary thyroid cancer or a benign thyroid nodule (not recorded which). Some clones in this sample may be carry-over from other donors' samples.

The chain employs TRBV5-1 and TRBJ1-1, with D perhaps TRBD1 (6 bases). Deletions cut 5 bases from V and 4 bases from J, with 15 bases between. Germline V CDR1 and CDR2: SGHRS, YFSETQ. The length of the CDR3 is 14 residues. The CDR3 region is CASRATGSTTEAFF. DNA of the CDR3: TGCGCCAGCAGGGCCACAGGGTCGACCACTGAAGCTTTCTTT.

This sequence joins TRBV5-1 and TRBJ2-2; 8 bases are a match to TRBD2. Germline loops: CDR1 SGHRS, CDR2 YFSETQ. V was pared by 1 base and J by 1 base, with 0 bases of the junction left unmatched. The CDR3 runs 15 residues. The CDR3, as DNA: TGCGCCAGCAGCTTGACTAGCGGGAACACCGGGGAGCTGTTTTTT. Amino acid sequence: CASSLTSGNTGELFF.

This clone was counted a few times. A much larger clone lies a single base off, so this may be a read error. The sample contains more than one DNA sequence encoding this CDR3. The chain's CDR3 is CASSAGTGFSGANVLTF. Written as DNA, the CDR3 is TGTGCCAGCAGCGCCGGTACAGGGTTCTCTGGGGCCAACGTCCTGACTTTC. V and J are TRBV28 and TRBJ2-6, with D perhaps TRBD1 (6 bases). Germline V gene sequence: CDR1 MDHEN, CDR2 SYDVKM. The CDR3 contains 17 residues. Deletions cut 6 bases from V and 0 bases from J, with 15 bases between.